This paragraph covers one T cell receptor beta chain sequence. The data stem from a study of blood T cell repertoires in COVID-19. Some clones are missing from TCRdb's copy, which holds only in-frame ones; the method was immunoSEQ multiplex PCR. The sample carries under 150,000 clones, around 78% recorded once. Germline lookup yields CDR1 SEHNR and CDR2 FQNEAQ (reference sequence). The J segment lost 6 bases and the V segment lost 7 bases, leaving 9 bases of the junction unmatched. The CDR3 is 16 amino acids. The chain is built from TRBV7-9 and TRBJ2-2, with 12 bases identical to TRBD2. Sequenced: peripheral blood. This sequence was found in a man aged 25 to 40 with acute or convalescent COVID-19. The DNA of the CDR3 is TGTGCCAGCAACGAACTAGCGGGAGGAGTCGCCGGGGAGCTGTTTTTT. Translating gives CASNELAGGVAGELFF. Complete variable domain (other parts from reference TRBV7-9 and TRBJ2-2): DTGVSQNPRHKITKRGQNVTFRCDPISEHNRLYWYRQTLGQGPEFLTYFQNEAQLEKSRLLSDRFSAERPKGSFSTLEIQRTEQGDSAMYLCASNELAGGVAGELFFGEGSRLTVL.